These 30 T cell receptor beta chains originate from one sample sequenced in a study of early T cells in non-severe SARS-CoV-2 infection. TCRdb reprocessed the 5' RACE reads via MiXCR and lists one record per CDR3 protein. The profile covers tens of thousands of distinct CDR3 sequences, with under 15% appearing a single time and less than 6% taken by the ten largest. The sequencing input was whole blood. These receptor sequences come from an adult who was a healthcare worker with PCR-confirmed SARS-CoV-2 infection or an uninfected control (not recorded which).

This clonotype was picked up a small number of times. V is TRBV6-2 or TRBV6-3 and J is TRBJ2-3; 10 nucleotides align to TRBD2. Trimming took 7 bases from V and 2 from J; bases not matched to a gene: 9. CDR3 size: 16 residues. Germline CDR1 and CDR2: MNHEY and SVGEGT. The CDR3, as DNA: TGTGCCAGCATTGGCGCCGGGACTAGCGACACAGATACGCAGTATTTT. Its translation is CASIGAGTSDTDTQYF.

V gene TRBV5-4 combines with J gene TRBJ2-3, with D possibly being TRBD1 or TRBD2 (5 bases each). CDR3 length: 15 residues. The germline V and J ends were trimmed by 4 bases and 3 bases, with 15 bases remaining between them. Germline V CDR1 and CDR2: SGHNT, YYREEE (reference sequence). The CDR3 sequence is CASSPSGRLTDTQYF. In DNA form, the CDR3 reads TGTGCCAGCAGCCCTTCGGGACGGCTGACAGATACGCAGTATTTT.

This clonotype was found a few times. The CDR3 here is CASSYFSGSTDTQYF. CDR3 nucleotides: TGTGCCAGCAGTTACTTCAGCGGTAGCACAGATACGCAGTATTTT. The gene calls are TRBV6-2 or TRBV6-3 and TRBJ2-3; TRBD2 might be the D (5 bases). V dropped 1 base and J dropped 0 bases, with 8 bases sitting between them. In germline, CDR1 is MNHEY, CDR2 SVGEGT. The CDR3 runs to 15 residues.

The chain uses TRBV28 and TRBJ2-7; D is unclear. CDR1 MDHEN and CDR2 SYDVKM come from the germline V gene. The CDR3 covers 11 residues. The CDR3 spells CASGYHTEQYF. The CDR3 DNA reads as TGTGCGTCAGGTTATCATACCGAGCAGTACTTC.

This clonotype occurred many times. This chain connects TRBV27 to TRBJ2-3; 9 bases match TRBD2. Germline CDR1 and CDR2: MNHEY and SMNVEV (reference sequence). CDR3 length equals 16 residues. V shed 5 bases, J shed 2 bases, and the junction held 8 bases outside the gene matches. CDR3 residues: CASSASSGSITDTQYF. In DNA form, the CDR3 reads TGTGCCAGCAGTGCCAGTAGCGGGAGTATCACAGATACGCAGTATTTT.

This clonotype was counted many times. The chain has TRBV29-1 and TRBJ2-1, with D uncertain. The CDR3 consists of 11 residues. Trimming left V 7 bases short and J 10 bases short, with 14 bases between. Germline-derived CDR1 and CDR2 are SQVTM and ANQGSEA. The CDR3 reads CSALSDTEQFF. The CDR3 region has the DNA TGCAGCGCTCTCTCTGACACCGAGCAGTTCTTC.

This clonotype was picked up a small number of times. The chain joins TRBV4-1 to TRBJ1-2; D ambiguous. The CDR3 contains 12 residues. Trimming cost V 4 bases and J 4 bases, with 7 bases left between them. The germline gives CDR1 MGHRA, CDR2 YSYEKL. DNA for the CDR3: TGCGCCAGCAGCCGGGGAATCTATGGCTACACCTTC. Translating it yields CASSRGIYGYTF.

This clonotype was seen only a few times. The chain employs TRBV28 and TRBJ2-7, with a weak D call TRBD2 (6 bases). The ends were cut back, 3 bases at V and 2 bases at J, with 11 bases in the middle. Germline CDR1 reads MDHEN; CDR2 reads SYDVKM. The CDR3 contains 14 residues. The CDR3: CASSLRDSTYEQYF. Here the CDR3 DNA reads TGTGCCAGCAGTTTGAGGGACTCCACCTACGAGCAGTACTTC.

With respect to this clonotype: The junction differs from germline at one of its ends, possibly a read error. The chain is built from TRBV9 and TRBJ2-1; D is possibly TRBD1 or TRBD2 (5 bases each). CDR3 length equals 16 residues. Germline V gene lookup returns CDR1 SGDLS and CDR2 YYNGEE. The chain's CDR3 is CANSAIIRDPINEQFF. In DNA, the CDR3 is TGTGCCAACAGCGCCATCATCCGGGACCCTATCAATGAGCAGTTCTTC.

This clonotype was observed at least ten times. The rearrangement joins TRBV6-2 or TRBV6-3 to TRBJ2-3; D is unclear. The CDR3 totals 13 residues. The V end lost 2 bases, the J end lost 2 bases, and 5 bases lay between the germline ends. The germline V gene has CDR1 MNHEY and CDR2 SVGEGT. Here the CDR3 DNA reads TGTGCCAGCAGTTACAGGGACACAGATACGCAGTATTTT. It codes for CASSYRDTDTQYF.

The chain recombines TRBV29-1 with TRBJ2-1; D gene uncertain. Trimming took 4 bases from V and 6 from J, leaving 10 bases between them. The CDR3 is made up of 12 amino acids. Looked up from germline, CDR1 is SQVTM and CDR2 is ANQGSEA. The CDR3 DNA sequence: TGCAGCGTTGCACCCGGTAGCAATGAGCAGTTCTTC. Amino acids: CSVAPGSNEQFF.

This clonotype was observed a few times. The chain is built from TRBV28 and TRBJ2-6; no reliable D call. The V end was cut by 4 bases, the J end by 2 bases, with 3 bases between. The CDR3 length is 13 residues. CDR1 and CDR2 from the germline V gene are MDHEN and SYDVKM. For the CDR3, the DNA is TGTGCCAGCAGTTCACCTGGGGCCAACGTCCTGACTTTC. This translates into CASSSPGANVLTF. Based on the CDR3 plus reference TRBV28 and TRBJ2-6, the full variable domain is DVKVTQSSRYLVKRTGEKVFLECVQDMDHENMFWYRQDPGLGLRLIYFSYDVKMKEKGDIPEGYSVSREKKERFSLILESASTNQTSMYLCASSSPGANVLTFGAGSRLTVL.

This clonotype was seen just once. Germline and junction disagree at one end, which may indicate a read error. V and J are TRBV7-9 and TRBJ2-7; 10 bases are shared with TRBD1. Germline CDR1 and CDR2: SEHNR and FQNEAQ (reference sequence). The CDR3 covers 16 residues. This chain's CDR3 is CACSQTAGTGEYEQYF. CDR3 in DNA: TGTGCCTGCAGCCAAACTGCCGGGACAGGGGAATACGAGCAGTACTTC.

V usage is TRBV5-1 and J usage is TRBJ2-7; D remains unclear. Deletions cut 5 bases from V and 2 bases from J, with 5 bases between. Germline loops: CDR1 SGHRS, CDR2 YFSETQ. The CDR3 has 11 amino acids. The CDR3 DNA is TGCGCCAGCAGAAAAGCCTACGAGCAGTACTTC. This translates into CASRKAYEQYF.

This clonotype was observed a few times. This chain joins TRBV20-1 and TRBJ1-2; possibly TRBD1 for D (5 bases). From germline, CDR1 is DFQATT and CDR2 SNEGSKA (reference sequence). Trimming cost V 5 bases and J 2 bases, with 15 bases left between them. This CDR3 is 14 amino acids long. This CDR3 is CSAAPPGGNYGYTF. CDR3 DNA sequence: TGCAGTGCTGCACCTCCGGGGGGAAACTATGGCTACACCTTC.

This clonotype came up a few times. This chain links TRBV11-2 with TRBJ2-7; TRBD2 matches 8 bases. Germline CDR1 and CDR2: SGHAT and FQNNGV. The CDR3 runs to 14 residues. V shed 3 bases and J 5 bases; nucleotides not matched to a gene: 6. The CDR3 DNA is TGTGCCAGCAGCTTTAGCGGGATGGTCGACGAGCAGTACTTC. The encoded protein is CASSFSGMVDEQYF.

The chain carries TRBV5-4 and TRBJ2-6; D is uncertain. V gave up 3 bases and J gave up 2 bases, with 15 bases separating them. The CDR3 is 17 residues long. CDR1 and CDR2 (germline): SGHNT, YYREEE (reference sequence). The CDR3 region has the DNA TGTGCCAGCAGCTCTCAAGTACTAACGGCTGGGGCCAACGTCCTGACTTTC. It is translated as CASSSQVLTAGANVLTF.

This clonotype was seen repeatedly, ten times or more. This chain links TRBV6-4 with TRBJ2-2; no definite D call. Germline lookup yields CDR1 MRHNA and CDR2 SNTAGT. The V gene lost 2 bases and the J gene lost 1 base, with 2 bases spanning the gap. The CDR3 sequence is 13 residues long. The CDR3 DNA follows: TGTGCCAGCAGTGACGGGAACACCGGGGAGCTGTTTTTT. It yields the protein CASSDGNTGELFF.

In the case of this clonotype: No conserved phenylalanine or tryptophan ends this CDR3, so it is likely a read error. The chain joins TRBV29-1 to TRBJ1-2; 7 nucleotides match TRBD1. Germline CDR1 SQVTM, CDR2 ANQGSEA. V lost 6 bases to trimming and J lost 8 bases; unmatched junction nucleotides: 18. The CDR3 is 15 residues long. The CDR3 DNA sequence: TGCAGCGTGGCATTCGGAAGTACAGGGGTGCGAGGCTACACCCTC. Translation gives CSVAFGSTGVRGYTL.

A remark on this clonotype: A much larger clone is a single base away; this may be a read error. The J gene is TRBJ2-3, the V gene TRBV20-1; 8 positions agree with TRBD1. This CDR3 region has 14 residues. V lost 1 base, J lost 5 bases, and 5 bases stayed unmatched. Germline-derived CDR1 and CDR2 are DFQATT and SNEGSKA (reference sequence). CDR3 bases: TGCAGTGCTAGAGGGACAGGGCTTGTAGATACGCAGTATTTT. Protein sequence: CSARGTGLVDTQYF.

This clonotype appeared many times. The chain recombines TRBV7-9 with TRBJ1-6; D perhaps matches TRBD1 (5 bases). Germline CDR1 SEHNR, CDR2 FQNEAQ (reference sequence). Trimming took 5 bases from V and 2 from J, leaving 13 bases between them. This CDR3 region has 16 residues. CDR3 bases: TGTGCCAGCAGCCCGGAGGGACTGACCTATAATTCACCCCTCCACTTT. Protein sequence: CASSPEGLTYNSPLHF.

This clonotype has more than one count but fewer than ten. V gene TRBV7-9 combines with J gene TRBJ1-5; D gene ambiguous. The CDR3 spans 17 residues. V gave up 4 bases and J gave up 0 bases, with 16 bases separating them. The germline V gene encodes CDR1 SEHNR and CDR2 FQNEAQ (reference sequence). CDR3 nucleotides: TGTGCCAGCAGCTCCTCGTTTGAGATAGATAGCAATCAGCCCCAGCATTTT. This gives the protein CASSSSFEIDSNQPQHF.

CDR3 nucleotide sequence: TGTGCCAGCCACCCCCTGGCCGAGACTAACTATGGCTACACCTTC. Its protein product is CASHPLAETNYGYTF. The chain uses TRBV6-6 and TRBJ1-2; D is uncertain. V lost 8 bases and J lost 0, with 16 bases in between. There are 15 residues in the CDR3. Germline V lookup: CDR1 MNHNY, CDR2 SVGAGI (reference sequence).

The rearrangement joins TRBV5-6 to TRBJ2-2; D is possibly TRBD2 (5 bases). CDR1 and CDR2 (germline): SGHDT, YYEEEE. CDR3 length: 16 amino acids. V was cut by 4 bases and J by 6 bases, with 19 bases left in between. As DNA, the CDR3 is TGTGCCAGCAGCCCGGGATTTAGCAGCAGCCCCGGGGAGCTGTTTTTT. Protein product: CASSPGFSSSPGELFF.

This chain connects TRBV4-1 to TRBJ2-7; 8 bases map to TRBD1. The V and J ends lost 0 bases and 2 bases, in that order; junction bases with no gene match: 6. There are 16 residues in the CDR3. CDR1 and CDR2 (germline): MGHRA, YSYEKL. CDR3 coding DNA: TGCGCCAGCAGCCAAGAAACCGGGACAGGAACCTACGAGCAGTACTTC. It encodes CASSQETGTGTYEQYF.

The chain carries TRBV2 and TRBJ2-7; unclear D gene. The CDR3 loop spans 12 amino acids. V lost 7 bases and J lost 4, with 11 bases in between. Germline CDR1 and CDR2: SNHLY and FYNNEI. The CDR3 nucleotides are TGTGCCAGCATCCCCACGCCTTACGAGCAGTACTTC. It encodes CASIPTPYEQYF. The variable domain in full, completed from reference TRBV2 and TRBJ2-7, reads EPEVTQTPSHQVTQMGQEVILRCVPISNHLYFYWYRQILGQKVEFLVSFYNNEISEKSEIFDDQFSVERPDGSNFTLKIRSTKLEDSAMYFCASIPTPYEQYFGPGTRLTVT.

The gene calls are TRBV11-2 and TRBJ2-3; no clear D. V lost 1 base and J 8 bases, leaving 1 base between the germline ends. Germline lookup yields CDR1 SGHAT and CDR2 FQNNGV. The CDR3 consists of 10 residues. This CDR3 is CASSLATQYF. In DNA form, the CDR3 reads TGTGCCAGCAGCTTAGCTACGCAGTATTTT.

There are a few counts of this clonotype. The chain employs TRBV28 and TRBJ1-1; weak D call: TRBD1 (5 bases). Between the trimmed V and J ends, which lost 6 bases and 8 bases, there was a span of 16 bases. CDR3 length: 13 amino acids. Per the germline V gene, CDR1 is MDHEN and CDR2 is SYDVKM. In DNA, the CDR3 is TGTGCCAGCAGCCCGCCAGGGACCAAAGAAGCTTTCTTT. Its translation is CASSPPGTKEAFF.

The table lists this clonotype with many counts. The chain couples TRBV6-6 to TRBJ2-1; 9 positions match TRBD2. Germline V gives CDR1 MNHNY, CDR2 SVGAGI (reference sequence). The CDR3 runs to 15 residues. The J segment lost 6 bases and the V segment lost 7 bases, leaving 10 bases of the junction unmatched. CDR3 sequence (DNA): TGTGCCAGCATGTTAGCGGGAGCGACTTCCAATGAGCAGTTCTTC. Translation gives CASMLAGATSNEQFF.

This clonotype was counted at least ten times. The chain links TRBV19 to TRBJ1-2, with no clear D. V was shortened by 5 bases and J by 2 bases, with 6 bases between the two germline ends. The CDR3 extends over 12 amino acids. Per the germline V gene, CDR1 is LNHDA and CDR2 is SQIVND (reference sequence). The CDR3 spells CASSWWNYGYTF. CDR3 in DNA: TGTGCCAGTAGTTGGTGGAACTATGGCTACACCTTC.